Below, one T cell receptor (beta chain) is given with its context. What it binds is unknown. Here immunoSEQ multiplex PCR was the method, and the copy in TCRdb shows in-frame clones only, minus some. The table includes some 2,100,000 clones, approximately 94% detected once. This CDR3 has 16 amino acids. V was trimmed by 5 bases and J by 5 bases, leaving 19 bases between them. The germline V gene has CDR1 LNHDA and CDR2 SQIVND (reference sequence). Naive CD8 cells lacked CD45RO and underwent positive selection for CCR7, leaving out terminally differentiated effector memory CD45RA+ cells. This sample is drawn from a study of shared clonotypes between healthy human individuals. Study as a whole: Donors were a couple of women and a few men aged 18 to 49.

Study-wide findings and caveats: In a handful of donors, around 5.5% of naive CD4 clonotypes appeared in common. As a rule, naive subsets had a larger estimated richness than memory subsets.

The genes are TRBV19 and TRBJ1-5; D is undetermined. The sequencing input was naive CD8+ T cells from PBMCs. This TCR derives from a man younger than 30 in good health. Some clones in this sample may be carry-over from other donors' samples. CDR3 residues: CASSSPGRISDQPQHF. For the CDR3, the DNA is TGTGCCAGTAGTTCCCCCGGACGGATTTCAGATCAGCCCCAGCATTTT.